What follows are 23 T cell receptor beta chains derived from one specimen sequenced in a study of CD8 T cells in ankylosing spondylitis. MiXCR, applied by TCRdb to the 5' RACE reads, yields one record per CDR3 protein. The sample holds 200,000 to 250,000 distinct CDR3 sequences; around 20% are singletons and the top ten take 40% to 50%. These receptors' antigens are unknown. Notes on the study in general: What seemed typical of ankylosing spondylitis blood was a TCR beta motif built from eight highly homologous variants.

Sequenced input: blood, either unsorted or a sorted T cell fraction (not recorded which). The receptor set was obtained from a male donor with ankylosing spondylitis.

This clonotype was found a few times. This chain connects TRBV7-8 to TRBJ2-1, with TRBD2 identical over 12 bases. Per germline, CDR1 SGHVS and CDR2 FQNEAQ. The CDR3 loop spans 15 amino acids. After removal of 5 bases from V and 3 bases from J, the junction contained 2 bases not matched to a gene. CDR3: CASSTLAGGYNEQFF. The CDR3 DNA follows: TGTGCCAGCAGCACACTAGCGGGGGGCTACAATGAGCAGTTCTTC.

This clonotype was detected a few times. This chain joins TRBV7-9 and TRBJ2-7; 8 bases are a match to TRBD2. J was trimmed by 0 bases and V by 8 bases; bases with no gene match: 3. Germline values: CDR1 SEHNR, CDR2 FQNEAQ (reference sequence). The CDR3 covers 13 residues. The CDR3 nucleotides are TGTGCCAGCGGTAGCGGGGCCTCCTACGAGCAGTACTTC. It translates to CASGSGASYEQYF.

V usage is TRBV11-2 and J usage is TRBJ2-1; 13 bases are a match to TRBD2. V shed 5 bases, J shed 6 bases, and the junction held 4 bases outside the gene matches. The germline V gene encodes CDR1 SGHAT and CDR2 FQNNGV. The CDR3 length is 15 residues. The CDR3 coding sequence is TGTGCCAGCAGCCCTGGGACTAGCGGGGTCAATGAGCAGTTCTTC. This gives the protein CASSPGTSGVNEQFF.

The chain recombines TRBV11-2 with TRBJ2-2; D call uncertain. The CDR3 has 16 residues. V shed 0 bases and J shed 0 bases, with 8 bases lying between them. Germline assignment: CDR1 SGHAT and CDR2 FQNNGV. The CDR3 region is CASSLEVAANTGELFF. For the CDR3, the DNA is TGTGCCAGCAGCTTAGAGGTGGCCGCGAACACCGGGGAGCTGTTTTTT.

This clonotype was picked up a small number of times. The CDR3, as DNA: TGTGCCAGCAGTTTGTCAGGGGTGACCCAGTACTTC. This sequence encodes CASSLSGVTQYF. V gene TRBV28 combines with J gene TRBJ2-5, with D possibly TRBD1 on 6 matching bases. Trimming took off 3 bases at V and 7 bases at J, with 9 bases between the two ends. CDR3 length equals 12 residues. CDR1 and CDR2 (germline): MDHEN, SYDVKM.

V is TRBV9 and J is TRBJ2-1, with D unclear. Germline CDR1 reads SGDLS; CDR2 reads YYNGEE. Trimming left V 0 bases short and J 4 bases short, with 5 bases between. The CDR3 covers 13 residues. CDR3: CASSVERYNEQFF. The CDR3 bases are TGTGCCAGCAGCGTAGAACGGTACAATGAGCAGTTCTTC.

The chain uses TRBV20-1 and TRBJ2-4; 9 bases are shared with TRBD1. The CDR3 has 15 amino acids. J lost 7 bases, V lost 0 bases, and 7 bases had no gene match. Germline values: CDR1 DFQATT, CDR2 SNEGSKA (reference sequence). This CDR3 is CSARDLQGAFNIQYF. In DNA form, the CDR3 reads TGCAGTGCTAGAGATCTACAGGGGGCTTTTAACATTCAGTACTTC.

This rearrangement joins TRBV11-2 to TRBJ2-7, with a possible D match to TRBD1 (5 bases). In germline, CDR1 is SGHAT, CDR2 FQNNGV. The CDR3 contains 15 residues. Trimming took off 6 bases at V and 3 bases at J, with 18 bases between the two ends. This CDR3 reads CASRYRQIDFYEQYF. For the CDR3, the DNA is TGTGCCAGCAGGTACAGGCAAATCGATTTCTACGAGCAGTACTTC.

This clonotype showed up just a few times. The gene calls are TRBV29-1 and TRBJ1-2; a possible D gene is TRBD1 (5 bases). The length of the CDR3 is 14 residues. CDR1 is SQVTM, CDR2 ANQGSEA, per germline. V was cut by 0 bases and J by 0 bases, with 8 bases left in between. The DNA of the CDR3 is TGCAGCGTTGAAGACGCGACAGCTAACTATGGCTACACCTTC. Translation gives CSVEDATANYGYTF.

The chain links TRBV2 to TRBJ2-1, with TRBD2 matching over 7 bases. V dropped 2 bases and J dropped 9; count of bases not matched to a gene: 16. Germline loops: CDR1 SNHLY, CDR2 FYNNEI. This CDR3 has 17 amino acids. This CDR3 is CASSEQRRETLPSEQFF. CDR3 sequence (DNA): TGTGCCAGCAGTGAACAGAGGCGGGAGACTTTACCCAGTGAGCAGTTCTTC. Supplemented by reference TRBV2 and TRBJ2-1, the full variable domain reads EPEVTQTPSHQVTQMGQEVILRCVPISNHLYFYWYRQILGQKVEFLVSFYNNEISEKSEIFDDQFSVERPDGSNFTLKIRSTKLEDSAMYFCASSEQRRETLPSEQFFGPGTRLTVL.

V gene TRBV7-9 combines with J gene TRBJ1-1; D may be TRBD1 (5 bases). V lost 5 bases and J 8 bases, leaving 18 bases between the germline ends. This CDR3 spans 14 amino acids. CDR1 and CDR2 from the germline V gene are SEHNR and FQNEAQ (reference sequence). CDR3 DNA sequence: TGTGCCAGCAGCCCTGGGACGGGACGGGGCGAAGCTTTCTTT. This translates into CASSPGTGRGEAFF.

This clonotype occurred a few times. The chain joins TRBV24-1 to TRBJ2-1; D is uncertain. Germline assignment: CDR1 KGHDR and CDR2 SFDVKD. Trimming shortened V by 4 bases and J by 8 bases, and 8 bases separated the two germline ends. The CDR3 contains 12 residues. As DNA, the CDR3 is TGTGCCACCAGTGACCTTATGGATGAGCAGTTCTTC. Protein sequence: CATSDLMDEQFF.

The CDR3 loop reads CASSEAQASRDEQFF. In DNA, the CDR3 is TGTGCCAGCAGTGAAGCGCAAGCATCCCGGGATGAGCAGTTCTTC. The chain links TRBV2 to TRBJ2-1; D is undetermined. The CDR3 totals 15 residues. From germline, CDR1 is SNHLY and CDR2 FYNNEI. Between the trimmed V and J ends, which lost 0 bases and 8 bases, there was a span of 14 bases.

J is TRBJ2-1 and V is TRBV13; a weak D match, TRBD1 (8 bases). V shed 1 base and J shed 2 bases, with 15 bases lying between them. CDR1 is PRHDT, CDR2 FYEKMQ, per germline (reference sequence). This CDR3 region has 17 residues. In DNA, the CDR3 is TGTGCCAGCAGCTTAGTGGGGGGGACAGGCACCTACAATGAGCAGTTCTTC. Its protein is CASSLVGGTGTYNEQFF.

J is TRBJ1-1 and V is TRBV12-3 or TRBV12-4; D uncertain. V was shortened by 7 bases and J by 1 base, with 10 bases between the two germline ends. There are 13 residues in the CDR3. CDR3 in amino acids: CASTADWNTEAFF. The CDR3 bases are TGTGCCAGCACTGCGGACTGGAACACTGAAGCTTTCTTT.

In its sample, this clonotype was seen many times. The CDR3 spells CSVGTGNEQYF. In DNA form, the CDR3 reads TGCAGCGTTGGAACAGGGAACGAGCAGTACTTC. The rearrangement joins TRBV29-1 to TRBJ2-7; possible D gene TRBD1, 6 bases. Germline loops: CDR1 SQVTM, CDR2 ANQGSEA. The V gene lost 4 bases and the J gene lost 5 bases, with 9 bases spanning the gap. The CDR3 length is 11 residues.

This clonotype was counted at least ten times. This chain joins TRBV27 and TRBJ2-7, with 11 bases aligning to TRBD2. CDR1 and CDR2 (germline): MNHEY, SMNVEV (reference sequence). With 2 bases clipped from V and 1 base from J, the junction kept 1 base outside the gene matches. This CDR3 has 15 amino acids. The CDR3 reads CASSLGTSGSYEQYF. Written as DNA, the CDR3 is TGTGCCAGCAGTTTAGGGACTAGCGGTTCCTACGAGCAGTACTTC.

This clonotype was seen at least ten times. V usage is TRBV29-1 and J usage is TRBJ2-5, with TRBD2 matching over 7 bases. Germline CDR1 SQVTM, CDR2 ANQGSEA. The CDR3 loop spans 12 amino acids. J gave up 1 base and V 7 bases, and 3 bases lay outside the gene matches. In nucleotides, the CDR3 is TGCAGCGGGGAGGGCTCCCAAGAGACCCAGTACTTC. This codes for CSGEGSQETQYF. Variable domain in full (rest from reference TRBV29-1 and TRBJ2-5): SAVISQKPSRDICQRGTSLTIQCQVDSQVTMMFWYRQQPGQSLTLIATANQGSEATYESGFVIDKFPISRPNLTFSTLTVSNMSPEDSSIYLCSGEGSQETQYFGPGTRLLVL.

The chain recombines TRBV7-6 with TRBJ2-1, with D maybe TRBD2 (5 bases). Germline V lookup: CDR1 SGHVS, CDR2 FNYEAQ. The CDR3 runs 13 residues. V shed 1 base and J shed 4 bases, with 5 bases lying between them. CDR3 protein: CASSLGEYNEQFF. CDR3 in DNA: TGTGCCAGCAGCTTAGGGGAGTACAATGAGCAGTTCTTC.

About this clonotype itself: A junction end diverges from the germline sequence, so it may reflect a read error. The V call is TRBV27, the J call TRBJ1-1; TRBD1 matches at 8 bases. The CDR3 runs to 16 residues. Germline V gene data show CDR1 as MNHEY and CDR2 as SMNVEV (reference sequence). For the CDR3, the DNA is TGTGCCAGCAGTTTAGCCGGGACAGGACAGAACACTGAAGCTTTGTTT. Encoded protein: CASSLAGTGQNTEALF.

This chain uses TRBV20-1 with TRBJ2-7; 11 bases agree with TRBD1. V trimming: 5 bases; J trimming: 1 base; junction bases outside the gene matches: 4. CDR3 size: 14 residues. CDR1 DFQATT and CDR2 SNEGSKA come from the germline V gene (reference sequence). CDR3 coding DNA: TGCAGTGCTCTGGGGACAGGGGGATCCTACGAGCAGTACTTC. Translation gives CSALGTGGSYEQYF.

V and J are TRBV7-9 and TRBJ2-3, with D perhaps matching TRBD1 (6 bases). Germline V gene sequence: CDR1 SEHNR, CDR2 FQNEAQ (reference sequence). V lost 0 bases, J lost 2 bases, and 9 bases lay in between. The CDR3 length is 15 residues. This CDR3 reads CASSLAKGHTDTQYF. For the CDR3, the DNA is TGTGCCAGCAGCTTAGCCAAGGGACACACAGATACGCAGTATTTT.

The chain carries TRBV4-1 and TRBJ2-3, with 8 positions matching TRBD1. V was clipped by 0 bases and J by 4 bases; unmatched bases: 6. This CDR3 has 16 residues. Germline CDR1 and CDR2: MGHRA and YSYEKL. DNA of the CDR3: TGCGCCAGCAGCCAAGATGGGCAGGGGGCGTCAGATACGCAGTATTTT. This sequence encodes CASSQDGQGASDTQYF.